The following is a TCR beta chain sequence with its context. The antigen it recognizes is unknown. It has no much larger one-base neighbor in the sample; base qualities were not kept. The sample comes from a study of vaccination effects on CD4 cells after COVID-19 (dated by TCRdb to between 2021 and 2024). Context from the whole study: Two doses of either the BNT162b2 or the mRNA-1273 mRNA SARS-CoV-2 vaccine were administered to participants. Altogether, about 10 COVID-19 convalescent patients and 4 SARS-CoV-2-naive healthy vaccine recipients made up the full study. SARS-CoV-2 spike-specific CD4+ TCR repertoires were compared before and after mRNA vaccination in COVID-19 convalescent patients and in infection-naive vaccine recipients. The Oncomine TCR Beta short-read assay on an Illumina iSeq 100 was used to sequence cultures from other donors in the study.

Libraries came from the immunoSEQ multiplex PCR assay. DNA from the cultured and isolated CD4+ T cells underwent TCR beta CDR3 sequencing. The source study handled its data this way. The analysis removed non-productive TCR sequences, trimmed reads to the CDR3 region, and retained only CDR3s that were 7 or more amino acids long. The MANAFEST web app was used to pick out antigen-specific clonotypes by comparing their expansion in peptide wells with that in reference cultures. For clones to be considered positive, expansion at FDR<0.05 versus reference and all other wells, an odds ratio above 5, and a frequency above 0.1% in two replicate wells were required. A clonotype was called cross-reactive if it was significantly expanded both in SARS-CoV-2 spike wells and in at least one common cold coronavirus spike condition. CDR3 similarity was assessed by Levenshtein distance using the stringdist R package, and unrooted trees were constructed with ape in R 3.6.1. TCRdb re-hosts the immuneACCESS table, in-frame sequences only. Its copies lack some clones; in the studies checked, an unresolved V gene accounts for under half of them, and the cause for the rest is not known. That table furnishes V, J and clone size, whereas the DNA furnished D and trimming. A total of 30,000 to 40,000 clones appear in this sample, under 70% of them only once. Together, the top ten hold roughly 20% of the sample.

The ViraFEST assay stimulated PBMC with viral peptide pools and then used TCR sequencing to identify antigen-specific CD4+ T cell clonotypes by expansion. After roughly 11 days of culture, CD4+ T cells were isolated with the EasySep CD4+ T cell isolation kit. None of the healthy vaccine recipients had a prior SARS-CoV-2 infection, which was confirmed by nucleocapsid antibody tests that came back negative both before and after vaccination. A few million PBMC per well were cultured with about 9 ug/ml peptides in IMDM containing roughly 5% human AB serum, about 10 IU/ml IL-2 and gentamicin. On days 3 and 7, half of the culture medium was replaced with fresh IL-2-containing medium. Unless otherwise noted, each peptide stimulation condition was cultured in triplicate wells. PBMC were separated from whole blood using Ficoll-Paque Plus gradient centrifugation and were then either cryopreserved at -140C or used fresh. The spike proteins of SARS-CoV-2 and of the common cold coronaviruses HCoV-NL63, HCoV-OC43 and HCoV-229E were spanned by overlapping peptide pools. Genomic DNA was extracted from cultured CD4+ T cells with the QIAamp micro DNA kit.

Measured from the cysteine to the phenylalanine, the CDR3 is 12 residues long. Only the CDR3 DNA stays, 36 bases, in frame from base 1. Here V drops 3 bases and J drops 4 bases, and the junction holds 3 bases not matched to any gene. CDR1 and CDR2, per the germline V gene (reference sequence), are GTSNPN and SVGIG. General study outcomes and caveats: Clones induced by infection and clones induced by vaccination both contracted markedly at late timepoints after vaccination, which fits with T cell responses waning over time. The study was limited by a small number of convalescent patients and lacked early post-infection timepoints. Among healthy vaccine recipients, nearly all vaccine-induced clones were SARS-CoV-2 mono-reactive, and only 1 of 255 was cross-reactive with common cold coronaviruses.

The sequencing used CD4+ T cells from PBMCs cultured with SARS-CoV-2 spike peptides, collected before COVID-19 vaccination. The sample's cell subset or site label, decoded: SARS-CoV-2 spike overlapping peptide pool stimulation. The TCR was taken from a human donor who received a COVID-19 vaccine. The chain is encoded by TRBV30 joined to TRBJ2-7; TRBD1 matches 7 bases in the middle. The bases are TGTGCCTGGAGCGCGGACAGGTACGAGCAGTACTTC. It codes for CAWSADRYEQYF. When the CDR3 is completed using the reference TRBV30 and TRBJ2-7 genes on either side, the full variable domain is SQTIHQWPATLVQPVGSPLSLECTVEGTSNPNLYWYRQAAGRGLQLLFYSVGIGQISSEVPQNLSASRPQDRQFILSSKKLLLSDSGFYLCAWSADRYEQYFGPGTRLTVT.